This TCR beta chain was captured by sequencing in a study of cytomegalovirus exposure and HLA in healthy donors. The study ran its PCR with 60 Vbeta and 13 Jbeta primers. Repertoires were generated with immunoSEQ multiplex PCR, while TCRdb's copy carries only in-frame clones and drops some. The sample has 150,000 to 200,000 clones. Study-wide findings and caveats: By a later analysis, the bulk of CMV-associated TCR beta chains appeared HLA-restricted. Beyond CMV serostatus, there was no information to go on about immune exposure. Segments of the TCR beta V type were, in most cases, productive about 87% or about 30% of the time in an earlier analysis.

A remark on this clone: What it binds is unknown.

CDR1 is SGHTA and CDR2 is FQGTGA in the germline V gene. With V trimmed by 3 bases and J by 4 bases, 6 bases remained unmatched. The CDR3 has 16 residues. The specimen was PBMCs. The receptor was isolated from a woman aged 55-70 years in good health and CMV-seronegative. The chain uses TRBV7-3 and TRBJ2-2; 9 nucleotides match TRBD2. CDR3 protein: CASSFRAGGLTGELFF. The CDR3 DNA reads as TGTGCCAGCAGCTTTCGTGCGGGGGGGCTCACCGGGGAGCTGTTTTTT.